A single sample gave rise to the 13 T cell receptor beta chains below, sequenced in a study of T cells after posttransplantation cyclophosphamide. This table comes from immunoSEQ multiplex PCR, and its TCRdb copy is limited to in-frame clones, with some not included. The data show thousands of clones, more than 75% seen once. A marrow graft followed busulfan-fludarabine conditioning, with cyclophosphamide on days +3 and +4. Sequences were derived from PBMCs, sampled after allogeneic stem cell transplant with posttransplant cyclophosphamide. All receptors derive from a female patient in her 40s who received an allogeneic stem cell transplant from an unrelated donor, was CMV-positive, and had no GVHD. Part of the T cells may come from the graft donor.

The genes are TRBV18 and TRBJ2-2; TRBD1 matches 7 bases. V was clipped by 3 bases and J by 1 base; unmatched bases: 5. Germline CDR1 and CDR2: KGHSH and LQKENI. This CDR3 is built from 16 residues. The DNA for the CDR3 is TGTGCCAGCTCACCCAGGACAGGCCGGAACACCGGGGAGCTGTTTTTT. Its protein is CASSPRTGRNTGELFF. Looking up the rest from reference TRBV18 and TRBJ2-2 gives the full variable domain: NAGVMQNPRHLVRRRGQEARLRCSPMKGHSHVYWYRQLPEEGLKFMVYLQKENIIDESGMPKERFSAEFPKEGPSILRIQQVVRGDSAAYFCASSPRTGRNTGELFFGEGSRLTVL.

The chain joins TRBV6-5 to TRBJ1-2; perhaps TRBD1 as D (6 bases). Trimming cost V 5 bases and J 6 bases, with 16 bases left between them. Germline CDR1 MNHEY, CDR2 SVGAGI. The CDR3 covers 14 residues. This chain's CDR3 is CASSELGGDNGYTF. CDR3 nucleotides: TGTGCCAGCAGTGAATTAGGGGGAGATAATGGCTACACCTTC.

J is TRBJ1-5 and V is TRBV5-1, with TRBD1 matching over 7 bases. Germline lookup yields CDR1 SGHRS and CDR2 YFSETQ. This CDR3 has 13 amino acids. V lost 4 bases to trimming and J lost 4 bases; unmatched junction nucleotides: 2. This CDR3 is CASSARGNQPQHF. DNA of the CDR3: TGCGCCAGCAGCGCCAGGGGGAATCAGCCCCAGCATTTT. The full variable domain, in which reference TRBV5-1 and TRBJ1-5 provide the parts outside the CDR3, is KAGVTQTPRYLIKTRGQQVTLSCSPISGHRSVSWYQQTPGQGLQFLFEYFSETQRNKGNFPGRFSGRQFSNSRSEMNVSTLELGDSALYLCASSARGNQPQHFGDGTRLSIL.

This sequence joins TRBV9 and TRBJ1-6; possibly TRBD1 for D (5 bases). The CDR3 spans 15 residues. Germline lookup yields CDR1 SGDLS and CDR2 YYNGEE. Trimming stripped 0 bases from V and 4 bases from J, with 8 bases between. For the CDR3, the DNA is TGTGCCAGCAGCGTAGTGGACACGTATAATTCACCCCTCCACTTT. Its translation is CASSVVDTYNSPLHF.

The chain employs TRBV9 and TRBJ2-3; TRBD1 agrees at 8 bases. There are 15 residues in the CDR3. Germline lookup yields CDR1 SGDLS and CDR2 YYNGEE. The J segment lost 4 bases and the V segment lost 2 bases, leaving 6 bases of the junction unmatched. CDR3 protein: CASSVAGQGADTQYF. Written as DNA, the CDR3 is TGTGCCAGCAGCGTCGCCGGACAGGGAGCAGATACGCAGTATTTT.

The chain is built from TRBV6-4 and TRBJ2-1; a weak D match, TRBD1 (6 bases). V was shortened by 2 bases and J by 4 bases, with 9 bases between the two germline ends. The CDR3 has 14 amino acids. Germline V gene data show CDR1 as MRHNA and CDR2 as SNTAGT. In DNA, the CDR3 is TGTGCCAGCAGTGACGCCGACAGGTACAATGAGCAGTTCTTC. This sequence encodes CASSDADRYNEQFF.

The chain carries TRBV7-6 and TRBJ2-3, with 10 bases identical to TRBD2. V gave up 0 bases and J gave up 1 base; unmatched junction bases: 4. The CDR3 covers 17 residues. Germline CDR1 is SGHVS and CDR2 is FNYEAQ. CDR3 nucleotide sequence: TGTGCCAGCAGCTTAGCATTCAGCGGGGGGGGCACAGATACGCAGTATTTT. This codes for CASSLAFSGGGTDTQYF.

This chain uses TRBV6-6 with TRBJ2-1, with 15 nucleotides matching TRBD2. Looked up from germline, CDR1 is MNHNY and CDR2 is SVGAGI (reference sequence). There are 16 residues in the CDR3. V lost 8 bases to trimming and J lost 7 bases; unmatched junction nucleotides: 9. The CDR3 DNA reads as TGTGCCAGCCGGACTAGCGGGGGGGATTATGTGAATGAGCAGTTCTTC. The encoded protein is CASRTSGGDYVNEQFF.

The V and J genes are TRBV5-5 and TRBJ2-3, with 11 positions matching TRBD2. V lost 3 bases to trimming and J lost 3 bases; unmatched junction nucleotides: 9. In germline, CDR1 is SGHKS, CDR2 YYEKEE (reference sequence). The CDR3 sequence is 17 residues long. The DNA of the CDR3 is TGTGCCAGCAGCTCAGCTACTAGCGGGGGTATTACAGATACGCAGTATTTT. Protein sequence: CASSSATSGGITDTQYF.

A single count supports this clone. V usage is TRBV4-1 and J usage is TRBJ1-4; D is uncertain. This CDR3 has 17 residues. The ends were cut back, 0 bases at V and 0 bases at J, with 11 bases in the middle. Germline CDR1 and CDR2: MGHRA and YSYEKL. CDR3 residues: CASSQDARRTTNEKLFF. In DNA, the CDR3 is TGCGCCAGCAGCCAAGACGCCCGGAGGACAACTAATGAAAAACTGTTTTTT.

The gene calls are TRBV11-2 and TRBJ1-6, with D hard to call. Between the trimmed V and J ends, which lost 8 bases and 4 bases, there was a span of 15 bases. Germline lookup yields CDR1 SGHAT and CDR2 FQNNGV. The CDR3 covers 15 residues. The CDR3 coding sequence is TGTGCCAGCGAAATCGGGTGGCAGTATAATTCACCCCTCCACTTT. Its translation is CASEIGWQYNSPLHF.

The chain is built from TRBV6-6 and TRBJ2-4, with 10 bases fitting TRBD2. The length of the CDR3 is 14 residues. V lost 7 bases and J lost 6; bases outside the gene matches: 6. The germline V gene has CDR1 MNHNY and CDR2 SVGAGI (reference sequence). The CDR3 DNA follows: TGTGCCAGCACCCAAGCGGGGGGGCTAAACATTCAGTACTTC. Encoded protein: CASTQAGGLNIQYF.

The V call is TRBV10-3, the J call TRBJ2-7; 12 bases align to TRBD1. Germline CDR1 is ENHRY and CDR2 is SYGVKD. V gave up 10 bases and J gave up 5 bases; unmatched junction bases: 12. This CDR3 has 15 amino acids. CDR3 bases: TGTGCCAGCCTGCCGGGACAGGGGGCGCCCCACGAGCAGTACTTC. Protein sequence: CASLPGQGAPHEQYF.